The sequence of this TCR beta chain was determined in a study of early T cells in non-severe SARS-CoV-2 infection. This CDR3 spans 17 amino acids. Germline-derived CDR1 and CDR2 are MNHEY and SVGAGI. V shed 2 bases, J shed 2 bases, and the junction held 5 bases outside the gene matches. Individual cDNA molecules carried attached unique molecular identifiers. TCRdb re-analysed the 5' RACE reads in MiXCR, keeping a single row per CDR3 protein. The repertoire includes more than 30,000 distinct CDR3 sequences, around 6.8% of them detected once, and less than 15% sits in the top ten. This specimen was whole blood, taken at baseline. The sequence came from an adult who was a healthcare worker with PCR-confirmed SARS-CoV-2 infection or an uninfected control (not recorded which). This sequence joins TRBV6-5 and TRBJ2-6; 8 bases fit TRBD2. The CDR3 DNA reads TGTGCCAGCAGTTACGATCCAGCGGGAGCTGGGGCCAACGTCCTGACTTTC. Translated: CASSYDPAGAGANVLTF.